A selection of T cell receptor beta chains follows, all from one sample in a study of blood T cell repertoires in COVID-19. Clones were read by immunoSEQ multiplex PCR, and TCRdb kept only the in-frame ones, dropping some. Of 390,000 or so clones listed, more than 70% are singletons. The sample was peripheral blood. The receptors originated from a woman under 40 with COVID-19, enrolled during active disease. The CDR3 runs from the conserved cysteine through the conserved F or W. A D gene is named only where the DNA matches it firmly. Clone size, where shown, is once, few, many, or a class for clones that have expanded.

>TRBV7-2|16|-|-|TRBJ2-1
TGTGCCGGCAGCTTAATTCCTATTACAGGGTGGAATGAGCAGTTCTTC
CAGSLIPITGWNEQFF
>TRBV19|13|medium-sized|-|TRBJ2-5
TGTGCCAGTAGTTTCATACGCGGGGGCCCCCAGTACTTC
CASSFIRGGPQYF
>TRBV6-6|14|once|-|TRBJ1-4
TGTGCCAGCAGTTACAGGGGCCTCGATGAAAAACTGTTTTTT
CASSYRGLDEKLFF
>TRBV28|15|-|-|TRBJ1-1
TGTGCCAGCACCGACCCCAGACAGGTAACCACTGAAGCTTTCTTT
CASTDPRQVTTEAFF
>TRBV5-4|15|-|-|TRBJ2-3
TGTGCCAGCACCCCCGTGAACAGGGCAACAGATACGCAGTATTTT
CASTPVNRATDTQYF
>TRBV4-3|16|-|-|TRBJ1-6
TGCGCCAGCAGCCATCTCACTCAGGGGTATAATTCACCCCTCCACTTT
CASSHLTQGYNSPLHF
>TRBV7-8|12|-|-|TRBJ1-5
TGTGCCAGCAGCCTCCCAAATCAGCCCCAGCATTTT
CASSLPNQPQHF
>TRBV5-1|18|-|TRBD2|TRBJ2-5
TGCGCCAGCAGCTTGGAGCCTCGGGGACTAGCGGGAGGGGAGACCCAGTACTTC
CASSLEPRGLAGGETQYF
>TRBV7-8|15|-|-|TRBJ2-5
TGTGCCAGCAGCTTAGGAGGAGGGTATAGGGAGACCCAGTACTTC
CASSLGGGYRETQYF
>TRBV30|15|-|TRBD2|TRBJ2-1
TGTGCCTGGAGTATTAGCGGGACCTCCTACAATGAGCAGTTCTTC
CAWSISGTSYNEQFF
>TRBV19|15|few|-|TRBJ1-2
TGTGCCAGTAGTATACGAGGGATTGGTAACTATGGCTACACCTTC
CASSIRGIGNYGYTF
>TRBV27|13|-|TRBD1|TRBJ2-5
TGTGCCAGCAGTCGGACAGGGGACGAGACCCAGTACTTC
CASSRTGDETQYF
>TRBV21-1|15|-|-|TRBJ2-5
TGTGCCAGCAGCAAAAGGCTGGGAGGGGGGGAGACCCAGTACTTC
CASSKRLGGGETQYF
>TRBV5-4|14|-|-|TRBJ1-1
TGTGCCAGCAGCCTAAGGCCCGGAGGCACTGAAGCTTTCTTT
CASSLRPGGTEAFF
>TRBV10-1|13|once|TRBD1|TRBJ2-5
TGCGCCAGCAGCCTCGGGACAGGCGGGACCCAGTACTTC
CASSLGTGGTQYF
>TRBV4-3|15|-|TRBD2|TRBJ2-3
TGCGCCAGCAGCCAAACCCGGGGGGAGACAGATACGCAGTATTTT
CASSQTRGETDTQYF
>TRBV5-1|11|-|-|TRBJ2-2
TGCGCCAGCAGCTTGTCTGGGGAGCTGTTTTTT
CASSLSGELFF
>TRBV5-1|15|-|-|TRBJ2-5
TGCGCCAGCAGCTTATTGTCACCTCGGGAGGAGACCCAGTACTTC
CASSLLSPREETQYF
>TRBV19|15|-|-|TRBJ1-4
TGTGCCAGTAGCGGGCAGGGCGCCCGTAATGAAAAACTGTTTTTT
CASSGQGARNEKLFF
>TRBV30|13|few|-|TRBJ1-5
TGTGCCTGGAGTGGTGGGGCGGAACAGCCCCAGCATTTT
CAWSGGAEQPQHF
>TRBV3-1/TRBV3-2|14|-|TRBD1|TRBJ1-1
TGTGCCAGCAGAGCGGGACAGGCGGCCACTGAAGCTTTCTTT
CASRAGQAATEAFF
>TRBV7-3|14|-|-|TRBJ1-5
TGTGCCAGCAGCCGAGGGGGGGGCAATCAGCCCCAGCATTTT
CASSRGGGNQPQHF
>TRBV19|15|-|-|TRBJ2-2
TGTGCCAGTAGTATAGTCCAGGGTGGCACCGGGGAGCTGTTTTTT
CASSIVQGGTGELFF
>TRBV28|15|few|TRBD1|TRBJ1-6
TGTGCCAGCAGTCCCCGGACAGGGGGTAAGGCACCCCTCCACTTT
CASSPRTGGKAPLHF
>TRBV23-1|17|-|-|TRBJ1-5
TGCGCCAGCAGTCAATCCAGGGGACACCATAGCAATCAGCCCCAGCATTTT
CASSQSRGHHSNQPQHF
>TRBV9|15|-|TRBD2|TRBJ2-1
TGTGCCAGCAGCGTAGATCGGGAGGGCCGAGGTGAGCAGTTCTTC
CASSVDREGRGEQFF
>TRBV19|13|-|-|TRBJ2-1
TGTGCCAGTAGTATGACCTTTAGCGGAGAGCAGTTCTTC
CASSMTFSGEQFF
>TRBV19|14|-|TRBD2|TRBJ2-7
TGTGCCAGTCAAACTAGCGGGAACTCCTACGAGCAGTACTTC
CASQTSGNSYEQYF
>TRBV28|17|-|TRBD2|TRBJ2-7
TGTGCCAGCAGTCCCCCCCCGACCCGGGGAGGGACCTACGAGCAGTACTTC
CASSPPPTRGGTYEQYF
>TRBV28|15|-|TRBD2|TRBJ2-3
TGTGCCAGCAGAGCTCCGGGAGGGATCACAGATACGCAGTATTTT
CASRAPGGITDTQYF
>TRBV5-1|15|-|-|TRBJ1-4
TGCGCCAGCAGCTTGTTAGGGGCCTACAGTGAAAAACTGTTTTTT
CASSLLGAYSEKLFF
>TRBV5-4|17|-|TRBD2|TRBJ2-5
TGTGCCAGCAGCATACGGACTAGCGGGAGGGCCTTTGAGACCCAGTACTTC
CASSIRTSGRAFETQYF
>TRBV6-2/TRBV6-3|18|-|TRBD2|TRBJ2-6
TGTGCCAGCAGCGTGGGACTAGCGGTCCCCTCGGGGGCCAACGTCCTGACTTTC
CASSVGLAVPSGANVLTF
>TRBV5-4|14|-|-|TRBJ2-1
TGTGCCAGCAGGGGAAAGGCGGGATCCAATGAGCAGTTCTTC
CASRGKAGSNEQFF
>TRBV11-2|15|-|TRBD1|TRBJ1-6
TGTGCCAGCAGCGAGGCCGGGACAGTGAATTCACCCCTCCACTTT
CASSEAGTVNSPLHF
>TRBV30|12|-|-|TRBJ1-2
TGTGCCGGTTCCGACAGAGACTATGGCTACACCTTC
CAGSDRDYGYTF
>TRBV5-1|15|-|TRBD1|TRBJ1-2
TGCGCCAGCAGCCCGGAAGCAGGGGGTAGTTATGGCTACACCTTC
CASSPEAGGSYGYTF
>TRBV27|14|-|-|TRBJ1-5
TGTGCCAGCGCACGGGGGGCGAAAAATCAGCCCCAGCATTTT
CASARGAKNQPQHF
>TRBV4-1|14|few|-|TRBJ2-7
TGCGCCAGCAGCCGACAGGACAGATCCTACGAGCAGTACTTC
CASSRQDRSYEQYF